This T cell receptor beta chain was captured in a study of shared clonotypes between healthy human individuals. Study as a whole: Three plates each covered CD4 naive and memory; CD8 naive two, CD8 memory one.

This clone was detected a few times. Its antigen is not identified. Additional DNA sequences in this sample encode the identical CDR3. Study-wide results and limits: Deeper or shallower sequencing was expected to change how clonotypes are shared among donors.

CD45RO-negative CD8 cells positively selected for CCR7 made up the naive population, which excluded terminally differentiated effector memory CD45RA+ cells. Germline V lookup: CDR1 SEHNR, CDR2 FQNEAQ (reference sequence). This CDR3 has 12 residues. The V and J ends lost 3 bases and 4 bases respectively, with 6 bases between them. TCRdb's copy holds only in-frame clones and misses some; the assay was immunoSEQ multiplex PCR. The table has about 2,100,000 clones, more than 85% seen once. V usage is TRBV7-9 and J usage is TRBJ1-1, with a tentative D call TRBD1 (5 bases). This TCR was recovered from a young man in good health. Some clones in this sample may be carry-over from other donors' samples. The specimen sequenced was naive CD8+ T cells from PBMCs. The CDR3 DNA reads as TGTGCCAGCAGCTTGGGGACCACTGAAGCTTTCTTT. Translating it yields CASSLGTTEAFF.